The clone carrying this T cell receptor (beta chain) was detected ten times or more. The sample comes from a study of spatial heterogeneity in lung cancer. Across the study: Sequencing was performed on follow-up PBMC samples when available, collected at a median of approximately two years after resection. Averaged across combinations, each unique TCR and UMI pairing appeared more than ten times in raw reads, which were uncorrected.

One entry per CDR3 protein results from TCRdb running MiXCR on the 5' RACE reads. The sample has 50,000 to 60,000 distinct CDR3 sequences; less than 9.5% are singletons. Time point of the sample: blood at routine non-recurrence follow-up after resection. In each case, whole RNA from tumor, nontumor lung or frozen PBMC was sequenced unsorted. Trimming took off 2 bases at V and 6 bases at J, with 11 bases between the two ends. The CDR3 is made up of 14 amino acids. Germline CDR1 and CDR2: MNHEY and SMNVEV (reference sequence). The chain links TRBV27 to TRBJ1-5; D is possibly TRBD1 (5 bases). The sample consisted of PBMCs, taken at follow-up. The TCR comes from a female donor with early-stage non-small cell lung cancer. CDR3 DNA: TGTGCCAGCAGTTTAGGGACGCCGGGTCAGCCCCAGCATTTT. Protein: CASSLGTPGQPQHF.